The T cell receptor (beta chain) described here comes from a study of cytomegalovirus exposure and HLA in healthy donors. Findings and caveats of the study: Diagnosis of cytomegalovirus status made by the classifier reportedly showed high specificity and sensitivity.

Only in-frame clones appear in the TCRdb table, and some are missing; sequencing was by immunoSEQ multiplex PCR. The sample has some 65,000 clones; around 97% are singletons. The donors were part of the validation cohort, which consisted of over a hundred subjects and was separate from the first cohort of hundreds of subjects. As regards this clone: Its target is unknown.

Source material: PBMCs. The source of this sequence is a man aged 18 to 35 in good health and CMV-seronegative.

This CDR3 is CASSAIEQRSYEQYF. As DNA, the CDR3 is TGTGCCAGCTCAGCCATCGAACAGAGATCCTACGAGCAGTACTTC. The rearrangement links TRBV18 to TRBJ2-7, with unresolved D. Germline-derived CDR1 and CDR2 are KGHSH and LQKENI. The CDR3 runs to 15 residues. V lost 5 bases, J lost 1 base, and 15 bases lay in between.